This T cell receptor (beta chain) stems from a study of blood T cell repertoires in COVID-19. The ends lost 5 bases at V and 6 bases at J; junction bases unmatched: 3. The CDR3 covers 13 residues. The Seattle patients, enrolled during active infection, were followed longitudinally. Sequencing was performed with immunoSEQ multiplex PCR; in TCRdb, only in-frame clones are kept and a portion is missing. The table shows about 200,000 clones, with 70% to 90% occurring only once. This chain joins TRBV12-3 or TRBV12-4 and TRBJ2-1; 8 nucleotides line up with TRBD2. The TCR originated in a man in his forties or fifties with COVID-19, enrolled during active disease. Sequencing was performed on peripheral blood. CDR3 bases: TGTGCCAGCAGTCCCGGGACTAGCAATGAGCAGTTCTTC. It is translated as CASSPGTSNEQFF.